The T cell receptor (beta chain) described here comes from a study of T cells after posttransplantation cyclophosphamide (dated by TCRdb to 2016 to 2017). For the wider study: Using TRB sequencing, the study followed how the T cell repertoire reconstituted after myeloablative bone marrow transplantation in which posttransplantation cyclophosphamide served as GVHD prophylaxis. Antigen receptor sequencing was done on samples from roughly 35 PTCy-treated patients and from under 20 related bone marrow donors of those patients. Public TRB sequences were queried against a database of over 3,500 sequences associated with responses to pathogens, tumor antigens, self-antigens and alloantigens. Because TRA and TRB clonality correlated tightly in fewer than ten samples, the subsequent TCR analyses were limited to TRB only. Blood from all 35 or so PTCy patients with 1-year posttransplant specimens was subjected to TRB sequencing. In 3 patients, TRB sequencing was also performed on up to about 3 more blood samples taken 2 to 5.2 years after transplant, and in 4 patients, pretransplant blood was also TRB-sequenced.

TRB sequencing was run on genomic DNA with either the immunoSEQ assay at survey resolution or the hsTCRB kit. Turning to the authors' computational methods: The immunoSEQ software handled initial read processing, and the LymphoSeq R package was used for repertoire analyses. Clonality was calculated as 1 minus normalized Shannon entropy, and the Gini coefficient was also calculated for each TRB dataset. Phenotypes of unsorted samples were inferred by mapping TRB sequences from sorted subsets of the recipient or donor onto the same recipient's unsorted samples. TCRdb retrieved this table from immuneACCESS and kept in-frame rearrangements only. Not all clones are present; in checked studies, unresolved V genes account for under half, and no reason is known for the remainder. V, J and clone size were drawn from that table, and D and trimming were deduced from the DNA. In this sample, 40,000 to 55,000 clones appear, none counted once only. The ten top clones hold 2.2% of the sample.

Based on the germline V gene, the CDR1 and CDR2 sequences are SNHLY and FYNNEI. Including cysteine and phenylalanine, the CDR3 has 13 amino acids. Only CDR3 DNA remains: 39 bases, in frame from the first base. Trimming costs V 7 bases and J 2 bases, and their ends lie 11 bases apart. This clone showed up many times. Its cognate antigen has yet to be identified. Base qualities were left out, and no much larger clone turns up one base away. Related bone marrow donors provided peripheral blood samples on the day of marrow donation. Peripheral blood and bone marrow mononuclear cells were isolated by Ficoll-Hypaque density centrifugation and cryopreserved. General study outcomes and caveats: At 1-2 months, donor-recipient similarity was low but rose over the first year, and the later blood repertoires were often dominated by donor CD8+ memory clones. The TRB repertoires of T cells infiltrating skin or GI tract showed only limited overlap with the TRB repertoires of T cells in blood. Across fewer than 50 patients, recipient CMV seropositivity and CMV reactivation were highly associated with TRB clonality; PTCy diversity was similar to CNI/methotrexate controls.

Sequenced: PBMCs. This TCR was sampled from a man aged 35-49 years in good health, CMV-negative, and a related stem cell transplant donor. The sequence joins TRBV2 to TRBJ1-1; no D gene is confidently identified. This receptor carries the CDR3 CASIGEVNTEAFF. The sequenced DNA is TGTGCCAGCATTGGAGAAGTTAACACTGAAGCTTTCTTT.